These 23 T cell receptor beta chains were all obtained from the same sample, sequenced in a study of T cell clonality in common variable immunodeficiency. Only in-frame clones appear in the TCRdb table, and some are missing; sequencing was by immunoSEQ multiplex PCR. Recorded here are under 50,000 clones, with no singletons, and the ten leading clones hold about 5.9%. The source material was peripheral blood mononuclear cells. The receptors were gathered from a person aged 18 to 75 in good health.

This clone was counted many times. The missing CDR3 end, 3 residues past where the read stops, is filled in from the germline J gene. The V and J genes are TRBV20-1 and TRBJ2-7, with 12 bases lining up with TRBD1. Losses at the gene ends were 5 bases for V and 5 bases for J; bases not matched to a gene: 13. CDR1 and CDR2 (germline): DFQATT, SNEGSKA (reference sequence). There are 16 residues in the CDR3. The CDR3 here is CSAFRRDRGRLDEQYF. Partial CDR3 DNA: TGCAGTGCTTTCCGCCGGGACAGGGGGCGACTCGACGAG.

This clone has at least ten counts. From the germline J gene comes the end of the CDR3, since the read stops 3 residues before it. This rearrangement joins TRBV5-1 to TRBJ1-1, with a tentative D call TRBD1 (6 bases). CDR3 length: 15 residues. Trimming took 4 bases from V and 1 from J, leaving 14 bases between them. Per the germline V gene, CDR1 is SGHRS and CDR2 is YFSETQ. CDR3: CASSRGGLGNTEAFF. Incomplete CDR3 DNA: TGCGCCAGCAGCAGGGGGGGTTTAGGGAACACTGAA.

This clone was picked up many times. The read finishes 3 residues shy of the CDR3 end, and the germline J gene is used to complete it. The rearrangement links TRBV5-1 to TRBJ1-2, with 7 nucleotides matching TRBD1. Unmatched junction bases numbered 4, after V lost 2 bases and J lost 6 bases. CDR3 length equals 13 residues. CDR1 is SGHRS, CDR2 YFSETQ, per germline. CDR3 in amino acids: CASSLGTVDGYTF. Partial CDR3 DNA: TGCGCCAGCAGCTTAGGGACAGTAGATGGC.

Many counts were recorded for this clone. The read ends 3 residues early relative to the CDR3; the germline J gene fills the gap. V and J are TRBV6-4 and TRBJ2-3, with 11 bases that match TRBD2. V shed 6 bases and J 1 base; nucleotides not matched to a gene: 0. There are 14 residues in the CDR3. CDR1 is MRHNA, CDR2 SNTAGT, per germline. The CDR3 spells CASRLAGGTDTQYF. CDR3 DNA (partial): TGTGCCAGCAGACTAGCGGGGGGCACAGATACG.

This clone has ten or more counts. The read ends 3 residues early relative to the CDR3; the germline J gene fills the gap. The rearrangement joins TRBV4-1 to TRBJ2-6, with TRBD1 identical over 9 bases. This CDR3 comprises 16 residues. CDR1 and CDR2 (germline): MGHRA, YSYEKL. J gave up 0 bases and V 6 bases, and 3 bases lay outside the gene matches. The CDR3 loop reads CASRAGQGSGANVLTF. Partial CDR3 DNA: TGCGCCAGCAGGGCGGGACAGGGCTCTGGGGCCAACGTC.

This clone was counted only a few times. Read coverage stops 3 residues before the CDR3 terminus; the germline J gene supplies the remainder. The chain combines TRBV18 with TRBJ2-3, with D maybe TRBD2 (6 bases). CDR1 and CDR2 from the germline V gene are KGHSH and LQKENI. This CDR3 contains 14 residues. CDR3 loop: CASSPQRAQETQYF. Incomplete CDR3 DNA: TGTGCCAGCTCACCACAGCGGGCCCAAGAGACG.

Ten or more counts support this clone. The read ends 3 residues before the CDR3 terminus; that terminus is restored from the germline J gene. The rearrangement links TRBV19 to TRBJ1-6; D call uncertain. The V and J ends lost 5 bases and 8 bases respectively, with 7 bases between them. Germline values: CDR1 LNHDA, CDR2 SQIVND (reference sequence). This CDR3 has 12 amino acids. The CDR3 sequence is CASSPTHSPLHF. The sequenced CDR3 bases are TGTGCCAGTAGTCCTACCCATTCACCC.

Many counts were recorded for this clone. With the read ending 3 residues before the CDR3 end, the germline J gene is used to fill in that end. This chain joins TRBV19 and TRBJ1-2; possibly TRBD1 for D (6 bases). Trimming stripped 11 bases from V and 4 bases from J, with 17 bases between. The CDR3 runs 13 residues. In germline, CDR1 is LNHDA, CDR2 SQIVND (reference sequence). The sequenced part of the CDR3 DNA is TGTGCCGCCGGGCAGGGGTACACCTATGGC. Its protein is CAAGQGYTYG. The entire CDR3 is CAAGQGYTYGYTF.

This clone was observed many times. The CDR3 end lies 3 residues beyond the end of the read and is filled in from the germline J gene. The chain couples TRBV6-1 to TRBJ1-5; the D gene is possibly TRBD1 (5 bases). Trimming removed 3 bases at V and 5 bases at J, with 11 bases between. The CDR3 spans 14 residues. CDR1 and CDR2 (germline): MNHNS, SASEGT. Here the CDR3 reads CASSDREGDQPQHF. The sequenced part of the CDR3 DNA is TGTGCCAGCAGTGACAGGGAAGGGGATCAGCCC.

This clone was observed a few times. Incomplete CDR3 DNA: TGCGCCAGCAGGGAGGCAGGAGCTACCTACGAG. The encoded protein is CASREAGATYE. The CDR3 in its entirety is CASREAGATYEQYF. The chain employs TRBV5-1 and TRBJ2-7; TRBD2 might be the D (5 bases). The read is 3 residues too short to cover the CDR3 end, so that end is filled in from the germline J gene. The CDR3 spans 14 residues. The germline V gene encodes CDR1 SGHRS and CDR2 YFSETQ. Trimming removed 5 bases from V and 2 bases from J, with 14 bases in between.

This clone occurred a few times. The read ends 3 residues shy of where the CDR3 ends; the end is completed using the germline J gene. The chain links TRBV10-2 to TRBJ2-7; no firm D call. V was pared by 4 bases and J by 2 bases, with 9 bases between. CDR3 length: 13 amino acids. Germline-derived CDR1 and CDR2 are WSHSY and SAAADI. The CDR3 spells CASSVAVTYEQYF. Partial CDR3 DNA: TGCGCCAGCAGTGTTGCGGTAACCTACGAG.

This clone was found many times. The read ends 3 residues early relative to the CDR3; the germline J gene fills the gap. The rearrangement links TRBV4-2 to TRBJ2-7, with 11 bases fitting TRBD2. The trim removed 3 bases at V and 2 bases at J, leaving 6 bases unmatched. The length of the CDR3 is 16 residues. The germline V gene has CDR1 LGHNA and CDR2 YNFKEQ. CDR3 protein: CASSHLLSGGAYEQYF. Partial CDR3 DNA: TGTGCCAGCAGCCACCTACTTAGCGGGGGGGCCTACGAG.

This clone has ten or more counts. The read terminates 3 residues before the CDR3 end, so the remaining end is supplied by the germline J gene. V usage is TRBV18 and J usage is TRBJ2-7, with unresolved D. In germline, CDR1 is KGHSH, CDR2 LQKENI. The CDR3 runs 15 residues. V lost 0 bases, J lost 2 bases, and 11 bases lay in between. CDR3 sequence reads: CASSPPAHPPYEQYF. The sequenced part of the CDR3 DNA is TGTGCCAGCTCACCACCGGCTCACCCACCCTACGAG.

This clone was counted many times. The CDR3 extends 3 residues past the end of the read, so its final part is completed from the germline J gene. This chain links TRBV28 with TRBJ1-4, with 10 bases matching TRBD1. There are 17 residues in the CDR3. Germline CDR1 and CDR2: MDHEN and SYDVKM. V lost 5 bases to trimming and J lost 4 bases; unmatched junction nucleotides: 10. This chain's CDR3 is CASSPPGQGVSNEKLFF. The covered CDR3 bases are TGTGCCAGCAGTCCCCCTGGACAGGGGGTGAGTAATGAAAAA.

This clone was seen repeatedly, ten times or more. The read stops 3 residues short of the end of the CDR3; the missing end is completed from the germline J gene. This sequence joins TRBV19 and TRBJ1-5, with D unresolved. The CDR3 totals 13 residues. The V end lost 1 base, the J end lost 7 bases, and 8 bases lay between the germline ends. Germline V gene lookup returns CDR1 LNHDA and CDR2 SQIVND (reference sequence). CDR3 DNA (partial): TGTGCCAGTAGTATAGGTTCGAGGCAGCCC. Protein: CASSIGSRQP. The CDR3, in full, reads CASSIGSRQPQHF.

This clone showed up many times. From the germline J gene comes the end of the CDR3, since the read stops 3 residues before it. V and J are TRBV19 and TRBJ2-5, with 7 bases aligning to TRBD2. Per germline, CDR1 LNHDA and CDR2 SQIVND (reference sequence). V dropped 8 bases and J dropped 2; count of bases not matched to a gene: 8. CDR3 length: 14 amino acids. This CDR3 is CASSSVREQETQYF. CDR3 bases read: TGTGCCAGTTCCTCAGTGCGGGAGCAAGAGACC.

There are many counts of this clone. The read gets to within 3 residues of the CDR3 end, and the germline J gene fills in the rest. V is TRBV28 and J is TRBJ2-7; D unresolved. The V end was cut by 3 bases, the J end by 4 bases, with 7 bases between. From germline, CDR1 is MDHEN and CDR2 SYDVKM. The CDR3 sequence is 12 residues long. The CDR3 protein is CASSLVGYEQYF. CDR3 DNA, as far as it was read: TGTGCCAGCAGTTTGGTAGGGTACGAG.

This clone has ten or more counts. The read falls 3 residues short of the CDR3 end, and the missing part is taken from the germline J gene. This rearrangement joins TRBV7-7 to TRBJ2-3; 8 bases line up with TRBD2. CDR3 size: 15 residues. Germline values: CDR1 SSHAT, CDR2 FNYEAQ (reference sequence). Trimming removed 5 bases from V and 3 bases from J; junction bases left unmatched: 7. CDR3 amino acids: CASSLSGGPTDTQYF. The sequenced part of the CDR3 DNA is TGTGCCAGCAGCCTTTCGGGGGGGCCTACAGATACG.

This clone was counted ten times or more. The CDR3 end is not reached by the read, which stops 3 residues before it; the germline J gene fills it in. V and J are TRBV7-2 and TRBJ1-5; TRBD1 is a possible D gene (6 bases). V lost 8 bases, J lost 4 bases, and 15 bases lay in between. The CDR3 is 14 residues long. From germline, CDR1 is SGHTA and CDR2 FQGNSA. The covered CDR3 bases are TGTGCCAGCGTTGGGGGGGCTTTTAATCAGCCC. Protein sequence: CASVGGAFNQP. The entire CDR3 is CASVGGAFNQPQHF.

There are many counts of this clone. The read is 3 residues too short to cover the CDR3 end, so that end is filled in from the germline J gene. This chain uses TRBV14 with TRBJ2-2, with a tentative D call TRBD1 (5 bases). V dropped 8 bases and J dropped 7 bases, with 14 bases sitting between them. The germline gives CDR1 SGHDN, CDR2 FVKESK. The CDR3 length is 13 residues. The part of the CDR3 DNA that was read is TGTGCCAGCGGTTCGTCAGGGCACGGGGAG. Its protein is CASGSSGHGE. The complete CDR3 reads CASGSSGHGELFF.

At least ten counts were recorded for this clone. The CDR3 extends 3 residues past the end of the read, so its final part is completed from the germline J gene. This sequence joins TRBV6-4 and TRBJ2-1; unclear D gene. Deletions cut 0 bases from V and 5 bases from J, with 5 bases between. The CDR3 runs 13 residues. Germline V lookup: CDR1 MRHNA, CDR2 SNTAGT. This CDR3 is CASSDSQNNEQFF. The part of the CDR3 DNA that was read is TGTGCCAGCAGTGACTCGCAGAACAATGAG.

This clone was recorded many times. Coverage ceases 3 residues before the CDR3 finishes, and the germline J gene fills in the end. The chain carries TRBV6-2 or TRBV6-3 and TRBJ2-7; the match to TRBD1 covers 9 bases. The junction had 5 bases not matched to a gene; V was cut back by 2 bases and J by 3 bases. This CDR3 has 15 residues. Germline-derived CDR1 and CDR2 are MNHEY and SVGEGT. CDR3 sequence reads: CASSYPATGGYEQYF. CDR3 bases read: TGTGCCAGCAGTTACCCGGCGACAGGGGGCTACGAG.

In its sample, this clone was seen many times. The read is 3 residues too short to cover the CDR3 end, so that end is filled in from the germline J gene. The rearrangement uses TRBV7-2 and TRBJ1-1; 7 bases are shared with TRBD1. J lost 3 bases, V lost 5 bases, and 9 bases had no gene match. The CDR3 has 15 amino acids. Germline V gene lookup returns CDR1 SGHTA and CDR2 FQGNSA. Partial CDR3 DNA: TGTGCCAGCAGCAAGGCCGGGACAGCCTACACTGAA. Its protein is CASSKAGTAYTE. In full, the CDR3 reads CASSKAGTAYTEAFF.